This record looks at one TCR beta chain sequence and its context. It was during active infection that Seattle patients were enrolled and then longitudinally followed. J gave up 7 bases and V 4 bases, and 12 bases lay outside the gene matches. Germline V CDR1 and CDR2: MGHDK, SYGVNS. This CDR3 has 15 residues. Original processing notes: Quantification of nucleated cells was approximated via reference gene primer amplification. Using immunoSEQ multiplex PCR, the repertoire was profiled, and TCRdb retains in-frame clones only, with some absent. V and J calls plus clone size are reproduced from that table; the DNA served to infer D and trimming. The sample carries about 200,000 clones, more than 75% recorded once. These data are taken from a study of blood T cell repertoires in COVID-19.

Sequenced input: peripheral blood. This clonotype was sampled from a woman between 65 and 79 years old with COVID-19, enrolled during active disease. The chain employs TRBV25-1 and TRBJ2-7; 8 bases are a match to TRBD2. CDR3: CASSVLTGGPREQYF. The CDR3 DNA reads as TGTGCCAGCAGTGTGCTAACGGGAGGGCCAAGGGAGCAGTACTTC.